The T cell receptor (beta chain) under discussion was sequenced for a study of blood T cell repertoires in COVID-19 (dated by TCRdb to between 2020 and 2021). Notes on the research overall: Samples from collaborators originated in the United States, Italy and Spain and spanned both the acute and convalescent phases of COVID-19. A de-identified subject ID, COVID-19 status, age in years and sex were almost always included in the sample metadata. Deeply sampled blood TCRbeta repertoires from subjects exposed to, actively infected with, or recovered from COVID-19 were included in the dataset. Where available, HLA class I and class II types were taken from metadata supplied by the sample provider and were not determined by assay-based typing. The samples were drawn from two sources: the first 160 participants of the ongoing ImmuneRACE study, and fewer than 1,500 subjects contributed by 6 global collaborators. The material from the prospective study consisted of cDNA or gDNA derived from T cells, B-cell-depleted T cells, or PBMCs. A freely available public database, intended as a resource for researchers studying the immune response to SARS-CoV-2, is where the repertoires were released.

Each collaborating institution followed its own protocols to collect whole blood in K2EDTA tubes. For TCRbeta analysis, collaborators shipped samples in one of three forms: frozen whole blood, isolated PBMCs, or DNA extracted from either of those sample types. The immunoSEQ Assay, a bias-controlled multiplex PCR, was used to amplify TCRbeta CDR3 regions from genomic DNA. In the source study's methods: Nucleated cell counts per sample were estimated from amplification of reference gene primers within the assay. To quantify the absolute abundance of each unique TCRbeta CDR3 rearrangement, sequence reads were collapsed and filtered. For each sample, productive Simpson clonality was calculated as the square root of Simpson's diversity index across productive rearrangements. TCRdb limited this immuneACCESS table to in-frame rearrangements with V and J called. A share of clones is missing; checked studies link under half to unresolved V genes, and the rest is unexplained. Clonal size and the V and J genes are those of that table, whereas D and trimming came from the DNA. This sample gives roughly 130,000 clones in total; roughly four fifths of them show up just once. Together, the top ten hold about a sixth of the sample.

The CDR3 contains 14 residues, cysteine and phenylalanine counted. Solely the CDR3 DNA is kept, with 42 bases framed from the first base. Trimming costs V 3 bases and J 6 bases, and their ends lie 12 bases apart. Taken from the germline V gene (reference sequence), the CDR1 and CDR2 loops are DFQATT and SNEGSKA. Overall results and qualifications from the work: The amount of clinical and demographic metadata varied by source and participant and was provided uncurated.

As regards this clone: This receptor's antigen is unknown. No quality values exist for individual bases; no much larger clone is one base distant.

The specimen was peripheral blood. The rearranged chain carries TRBV20-1 and TRBJ1-6, and the D gene may be TRBD1, 6 bases matching. The TCR was taken from a woman between 50 and 59 years old with acute or convalescent COVID-19. The CDR3 loop reads CSASGGGPNSPLHF. The nucleotides are TGCAGTGCTAGTGGGGGGGGGCCTAATTCACCCCTCCACTTT.